These 28 T cell receptor beta chains originate from one sample sequenced in a study of blood T cells in healthy people across ages. A second PCR of roughly 7 to 11 cycles used a sample-barcoded 5' primer and a J-beta primer mix. Via MiXCR, TCRdb re-called the 5' RACE reads, giving one row per CDR3 protein. Altogether about 590,000 distinct CDR3 sequences are present, roughly 30% being singletons, with the ten largest covering less than 20%. Specimen: blood. The receptor source for this set is a woman older than 75 in good health.

This clonotype was seen many times. The CDR3 sequence: CASSSSGGRKTQYF. The CDR3, as DNA: TGTGCCAGCAGCAGTTCAGGGGGCAGGAAGACCCAGTACTTC. V and J are TRBV7-3 and TRBJ2-5; the match to TRBD1 covers 8 bases. Germline V lookup: CDR1 SGHTA, CDR2 FQGTGA. Trimming took 5 bases from V and 6 from J; bases not matched to a gene: 8. There are 14 residues in the CDR3.

The table lists this clonotype with a few counts. The rearrangement links TRBV20-1 to TRBJ1-4; TRBD1 agrees at 7 bases. V lost 0 bases to trimming and J lost 5 bases; unmatched junction nucleotides: 3. The CDR3 extends over 14 amino acids. The germline V gene encodes CDR1 DFQATT and CDR2 SNEGSKA (reference sequence). CDR3 bases: TGCAGTGCTAGAGATCCAGGGGGAAATGAAAAACTGTTTTTT. It translates to CSARDPGGNEKLFF.

The J gene is TRBJ2-1, the V gene TRBV7-2; 11 positions match TRBD2. The CDR3 runs 15 residues. J gave up 10 bases and V 3 bases, and 8 bases lay outside the gene matches. Germline CDR1 reads SGHTA; CDR2 reads FQGNSA. CDR3 sequence (DNA): TGTGCCAGCAGCTTCGGTAGCGGGGGGGCTTGGGAGCAGTTCTTC. It translates to CASSFGSGGAWEQFF.

This sequence joins TRBV20-1 and TRBJ1-2; TRBD1 is a possible D gene (6 bases). Trimming stripped 0 bases from V and 8 bases from J, with 19 bases between. CDR1 and CDR2 from the germline V gene are DFQATT and SNEGSKA (reference sequence). The CDR3 totals 15 residues. The CDR3: CSARDFTGGAKGYTF. The CDR3 DNA reads as TGCAGTGCTAGAGATTTTACGGGGGGCGCGAAGGGCTACACCTTC.

This clonotype was observed a handful of times. This could be a read error, since a much larger clone is one nucleotide away. This chain links TRBV3-1 with TRBJ2-7; D is possibly TRBD1 or TRBD2 (6 bases each). V was trimmed by 4 bases and J by 6 bases, leaving 19 bases between them. CDR1 is LGHDT, CDR2 YNNKEL, per germline (reference sequence). The CDR3 is made up of 15 amino acids. CDR3 amino acids: CASSLSTGRWGEQYF. The CDR3 nucleotides read TGTGCCAGCAGCCTTTCAACAGGGAGGTGGGGCGAGCAGTACTTC.

The V gene is TRBV4-1, the J gene TRBJ2-1; possibly TRBD2 for D (6 bases). Germline V gives CDR1 MGHRA, CDR2 YSYEKL. With 5 bases removed from V and 8 bases from J, the gap between germline ends came to 16 bases. The CDR3 runs 14 residues. CDR3 in DNA: TGCGCCAGCAGCTTGGAAGGAGGGGTGGATGAGCAGTTCTTC. It encodes CASSLEGGVDEQFF.

The chain joins TRBV30 to TRBJ1-2, with D possibly being TRBD1 (6 bases). The CDR3 has 13 residues. Per germline, CDR1 GTSNPN and CDR2 SVGIG (reference sequence). The V end was cut by 3 bases, the J end by 13 bases, with 21 bases between. In DNA form, the CDR3 reads TGTGCCTGGAGAGGGGGACATCCTAGTTCCTGCACCTTC. Amino acid sequence: CAWRGGHPSSCTF.

The chain is built from TRBV6-1 and TRBJ2-3; D may be TRBD1 (5 bases). Per germline, CDR1 MNHNS and CDR2 SASEGT. Trimming pared 3 bases from V and 2 bases from J, leaving 9 bases between. The CDR3 runs to 14 residues. In DNA form, the CDR3 reads TGTGCCAGCAGTGAGGCAGGGCCCACAGATACGCAGTATTTT. Protein product: CASSEAGPTDTQYF.

The chain combines TRBV12-3 or TRBV12-4 with TRBJ2-1, with 9 bases fitting TRBD2. There are 14 residues in the CDR3. V was pared by 4 bases and J by 7 bases, with 5 bases of the junction left unmatched. The chain's CDR3 is CASSSRAGGNEQFF. The CDR3 region has the DNA TGTGCCAGCAGTTCCCGGGCGGGAGGGAATGAGCAGTTCTTC.

The V and J genes are TRBV2 and TRBJ2-1; D ambiguous. The J call is uncertain, as TRBJ2-7 better fits the DNA end. The CDR3 totals 16 residues. The germline V gene encodes CDR1 SNHLY and CDR2 FYNNEI. CDR3 DNA sequence: TGTGCCAGCAGTGAAGGGCGTGGCTACTCCTACAATGAGCAGTACTTC. Protein sequence: CASSEGRGYSYNEQYF.

This clonotype showed up just a few times. The gene calls are TRBV20-1 and TRBJ1-6; 8 bases agree with TRBD1. V shed 7 bases and J 8 bases; nucleotides not matched to a gene: 10. The CDR3 is 14 amino acids. Germline V gives CDR1 DFQATT, CDR2 SNEGSKA (reference sequence). In DNA, the CDR3 is TGCAGTGTCCGGGACAGGTCCCTCTATTCACCCCTCCACTTT. Translated, it gives CSVRDRSLYSPLHF.

The chain combines TRBV29-1 with TRBJ2-2; D remains ambiguous. CDR1 is SQVTM and CDR2 is ANQGSEA in the germline V gene. The CDR3 consists of 15 residues. V was pared by 2 bases and J by 0 bases, with 10 bases between. The chain's CDR3 is CSVETWVANTGELFF. Here the CDR3 DNA reads TGCAGCGTTGAAACCTGGGTTGCGAACACCGGGGAGCTGTTTTTT.

This clonotype was seen ten or more times. Germline is not matched at one junction end, which may reflect a read error. The chain employs TRBV9 and TRBJ2-1; TRBD2 aligns across 7 bases. CDR1 is SGDLS, CDR2 YYNGEE, per germline. The CDR3 sequence is 14 residues long. CDR3 protein: CASSVGGTYNEQFF. The DNA for the CDR3 is TGCGCCAGCAGCGTCGGGGGGACCTACAATGAGCAGTTCTTC.

This clonotype was counted ten times or more. The CDR3, as DNA: TGCAGCTCTCCGGGACAGATAAGTGGCTACACCTTC. Amino acid sequence: CSSPGQISGYTF. The chain recombines TRBV20-1 with TRBJ1-2; TRBD1 matches at 7 bases. Germline CDR1 and CDR2: DFQATT and SNEGSKA (reference sequence). This CDR3 is built from 12 residues.

CDR3 sequence: CASSFLGVGEQYF. CDR3 bases: TGCGCCAGCAGCTTTTTAGGGGTGGGTGAGCAGTACTTC. The chain carries TRBV5-1 and TRBJ2-5, with D possibly being TRBD1 (5 bases). Trimming left V 2 bases short and J 11 bases short, with 16 bases between. CDR1 is SGHRS and CDR2 is YFSETQ in the germline V gene. This CDR3 has 13 amino acids.

This clonotype was picked up a small number of times. The chain has TRBV11-2 and TRBJ1-2, with D maybe TRBD1 (5 bases). The V end lost 6 bases, the J end lost 2 bases, and 10 bases lay between the germline ends. The CDR3 contains 13 residues. The germline gives CDR1 SGHAT, CDR2 FQNNGV. The CDR3 bases are TGTGCCAGCAGATCACAGGCCAACTATGGCTACACCTTC. Translated, it gives CASRSQANYGYTF.

The chain has TRBV6-6 and TRBJ2-1; D is possibly TRBD2 (7 bases). The V end was cut by 5 bases, the J end by 5 bases, with 16 bases between. The CDR3 is 15 residues long. Germline V gene sequence: CDR1 MNHNY, CDR2 SVGAGI (reference sequence). The CDR3 spells CASSHAAGADNEQFF. For the CDR3, the DNA is TGTGCCAGCAGTCACGCGGCGGGGGCCGACAATGAGCAGTTCTTC.

Only a few counts were recorded for this clonotype. The chain couples TRBV7-2 to TRBJ1-1; no firm D call. V was cut by 4 bases and J by 3 bases, with 9 bases left in between. This CDR3 spans 13 amino acids. From germline, CDR1 is SGHTA and CDR2 FQGNSA. For the CDR3, the DNA is TGTGCCAGCAGCTCCGAGGGATACACTGAAGCTTTCTTT. As protein: CASSSEGYTEAFF.

About this clonotype: Relative to the germline gene, one junction end is altered; a read error may explain this. This chain connects TRBV25-1 to TRBJ2-1; TRBD1 matches at 8 bases. This CDR3 has 16 residues. The germline V gene encodes CDR1 MGHDK and CDR2 SYGVNS. The CDR3 here is CASSVISRGPDNEQFF. Written as DNA, the CDR3 is TGCGCCAGCAGTGTTATAAGCAGGGGGCCTGACAATGAGCAGTTCTTC.

This clonotype was found a few times. This may come from a read error, since a much larger clone is one base off. CDR3 in amino acids: CSVEELDRGREQFF. The CDR3 region has the DNA TGCAGCGTTGAAGAACTGGACAGGGGCCGCGAGCAGTTCTTC. The rearrangement links TRBV29-1 to TRBJ2-1; TRBD1 agrees at 9 bases. Germline V gene data show CDR1 as SQVTM and CDR2 as ANQGSEA. The CDR3 contains 14 residues. V was pared by 0 bases and J by 10 bases, with 7 bases of the junction left unmatched.

This clonotype was seen a handful of times. The rearrangement uses TRBV7-3 and TRBJ2-1, with TRBD2 matching 7 bases. J was trimmed by 6 bases and V by 4 bases; bases with no gene match: 9. Germline assignment: CDR1 SGHTA and CDR2 FQGTGA. CDR3 size: 15 residues. CDR3 DNA sequence: TGTGCCAGCAGCTCGGAAGCGGGGTATTTCAATGAGCAGTTCTTC. It translates to CASSSEAGYFNEQFF. Filled out from reference TRBV7-3 and TRBJ2-1, the complete variable domain reads GAGVSQTPSNKVTEKGKYVELRCDPISGHTALYWYRQSLGQGPEFLIYFQGTGAADDSGLPNDRFFAVRPEGSVSTLKIQRTERGDSAVYLCASSSEAGYFNEQFFGPGTRLTVL.

This clonotype was counted ten times or more. The chain uses TRBV11-2 and TRBJ1-2; 8 positions match TRBD1. The junction had 9 bases not matched to a gene; V was cut back by 5 bases and J by 4 bases. This CDR3 is built from 15 residues. The V gene's germline CDR1 is SGHAT and CDR2 FQNNGV. The CDR3 nucleotides read TGTGCCAGCAGCGACGGACAGGGTAGACTCTATGGCTACACCTTC. It is translated as CASSDGQGRLYGYTF. Full variable domain (outside the CDR3, taken from reference TRBV11-2 and TRBJ1-2): EAGVAQSPRYKIIEKRQSVAFWCNPISGHATLYWYQQILGQGPKLLIQFQNNGVVDDSQLPKDRFSAERLKGVDSTLKIQPAKLEDSAVYLCASSDGQGRLYGYTFGSGTRLTVV.

This clonotype was picked up a small number of times. The chain employs TRBV7-9 and TRBJ1-5, with TRBD1 as a possible D gene (5 bases). CDR3 length equals 15 residues. V lost 2 bases to trimming and J lost 3 bases, with 11 bases between them. Germline CDR1 and CDR2: SEHNR and FQNEAQ (reference sequence). The CDR3 DNA sequence: TGTGCCAGCAGCTTAACCGGGGGTGTCAATCAGCCCCAGCATTTT. Translated: CASSLTGGVNQPQHF.

This clonotype appeared once. The chain employs TRBV20-1 and TRBJ2-1; 7 bases line up with TRBD2. The ends lost 0 bases at V and 5 bases at J; junction bases unmatched: 7. The length of the CDR3 is 15 residues. Germline V lookup: CDR1 DFQATT, CDR2 SNEGSKA (reference sequence). Here the CDR3 DNA reads TGCAGTGCTAGAGATAGGACTAGGCATCACAATGAGCAGTTCTTC. This codes for CSARDRTRHHNEQFF.

This clonotype came up many times. The genes are TRBV5-4 and TRBJ2-7; 10 nucleotides line up with TRBD1. V lost 5 bases to trimming and J lost 7 bases; unmatched junction nucleotides: 15. This CDR3 region has 16 residues. CDR1 and CDR2 (germline): SGHNT, YYREEE (reference sequence). The CDR3 is CASRPVGRQGAGEQYF. The CDR3 nucleotides are TGTGCCAGCAGGCCCGTTGGCCGACAGGGGGCTGGGGAGCAGTACTTC.

This clonotype has a count of ten or more. The chain links TRBV12-3 or TRBV12-4 to TRBJ2-3, with D hard to call. Trimming shortened V by 3 bases and J by 1 base, and 8 bases separated the two germline ends. The CDR3 is made up of 14 amino acids. DNA of the CDR3: TGTGCCAGCAGTTTGGGTTTGGGCACAGATACGCAGTATTTT. Protein sequence: CASSLGLGTDTQYF.

This clonotype was seen many times. CDR3 protein: CAISRRGADTDTQYF. DNA for the CDR3: TGTGCCATCAGTCGGAGGGGGGCCGATACAGATACGCAGTATTTT. This chain uses TRBV10-3 with TRBJ2-3; either TRBD1 or TRBD2 may fit D (6 bases each). The germline V gene encodes CDR1 ENHRY and CDR2 SYGVKD. Trimming pared 5 bases from V and 3 bases from J, leaving 15 bases between. CDR3 size: 15 residues.

Details on this clonotype: This could be a read error, since a much larger clone is one nucleotide away. The chain links TRBV11-3 to TRBJ2-4; D is perhaps TRBD2 (6 bases). The CDR3 length is 13 residues. Per the germline V gene, CDR1 is SGHNT and CDR2 is YENEEA. The CDR3 protein is CDSSFESPGEQYF. In nucleotides, the CDR3 is TGTGACAGCAGCTTTGAATCTCCGGGGGAGCAGTACTTC. Filled out from reference TRBV11-3 and TRBJ2-4, the complete variable domain reads EAGVVQSPRYKIIEKKQPVAFWCNPISGHNTLYWYLQNLGQGPELLIRYENEEAVDDSQLPKDRFSAERLKGVDSTLKIQPAELGDSAVYLCDSSFESPGEQYFGAGTRLSVL.